By frequency in the sample, the clone carrying this T cell receptor beta chain is medium-sized. Germline CDR1 reads SGHAT; CDR2 reads FQDESV (reference sequence). With V trimmed by 5 bases and J by 6 bases, 7 bases remained unmatched. The CDR3 runs 14 residues. In the original processing: Amplified reference gene primers provided the basis for estimating nucleated cell counts. Profiled with immunoSEQ multiplex PCR; TCRdb holds only in-frame clones, not every one. V and J calls and clone size are given by that table; D and trimming were obtained from the DNA. The table includes more than 110,000 clones, less than 80% detected once. This sample is drawn from a study of blood T cell repertoires in COVID-19. Turning to the study itself: The United States, Italy and Spain were the sources of the acute and convalescent COVID-19 samples. Sample material is recorded as cDNA or gDNA derived from T cells, B-cell-depleted T cells, or PBMCs.

V gene TRBV11-1 combines with J gene TRBJ2-7, with 10 bases aligning to TRBD1. The source is a woman of 80 years or more with active or convalescent COVID-19. The source material was peripheral blood. The CDR3 sequence: CASSPRDRGGEQYF. The CDR3 nucleotides read TGTGCCAGCAGCCCCCGGGACAGGGGAGGCGAGCAGTACTTC.